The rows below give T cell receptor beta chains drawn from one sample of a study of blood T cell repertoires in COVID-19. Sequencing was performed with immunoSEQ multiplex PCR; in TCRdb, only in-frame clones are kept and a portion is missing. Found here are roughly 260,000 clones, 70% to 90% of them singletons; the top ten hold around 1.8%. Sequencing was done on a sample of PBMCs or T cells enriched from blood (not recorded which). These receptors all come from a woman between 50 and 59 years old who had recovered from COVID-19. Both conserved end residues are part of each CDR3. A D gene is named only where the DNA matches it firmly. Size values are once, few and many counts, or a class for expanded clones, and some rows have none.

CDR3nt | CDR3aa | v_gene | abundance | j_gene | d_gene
TGTGCCAGCAGCTTGGAGACAGGCAATCAGCCCCAGCATTTT | CASSLETGNQPQHF | TRBV5-5 | NA | TRBJ1-5 | NA
TGCAGCGTTGTGCGGACAGGGGGAAAAGATACGCAGTATTTT | CSVVRTGGKDTQYF | TRBV29-1 | NA | TRBJ2-3 | TRBD1
TGTGCCAGCAGCTTCCCTAGCGGTAGCACAGATACGCAGTATTTT | CASSFPSGSTDTQYF | TRBV13 | NA | TRBJ2-3 | TRBD2
TGTGCCAGCAGTTTCCCCTTCCGGGGGGCCACTGAAGCTTTCTTT | CASSFPFRGATEAFF | TRBV28 | NA | TRBJ1-1 | NA
TGTGCCAGCAGCTTGGGGGGGACAGGGGATTCACCCCTCCACTTT | CASSLGGTGDSPLHF | TRBV7-9 | NA | TRBJ1-6 | TRBD1
TGTGCCAGCAGCTTATACGGGAGTGGGACCGGGGAGCTGTTTTTT | CASSLYGSGTGELFF | TRBV11-2 | NA | TRBJ2-2 | NA
TGTGCCAGCAGCGTGGGGACAGGAACCTACGAGCAGTACTTC | CASSVGTGTYEQYF | TRBV9 | NA | TRBJ2-7 | TRBD1
TGTGCCAGCACCTCGGGGGACCGCCTACAGCCCCTCCACTTT | CASTSGDRLQPLHF | TRBV3-1/TRBV3-2 | NA | TRBJ1-6 | NA
TGTGCCAGCTCACCGCGGACTAGCACCCAAGAGACCCAGTACTTC | CASSPRTSTQETQYF | TRBV18 | NA | TRBJ2-5 | TRBD2
TGTGCCAGCCGTCAGGACAGGGGGGCCGATACGCAGTATTTT | CASRQDRGADTQYF | TRBV6-5 | NA | TRBJ2-3 | TRBD1
TGCGCCAGCAGCCTCAAGGGACAGGGGAGATTTAGCGGGAGTTCCTACAATGAGCAGTTCTTC | CASSLKGQGRFSGSSYNEQFF | TRBV5-1 | NA | TRBJ2-1 | NA
TGTGCCAGCACCCCGTCCGGGGAGAACACTGAAGCTTTCTTT | CASTPSGENTEAFF | TRBV6-5 | NA | TRBJ1-1 | NA
TGTGCCGGAGATATATCTTCTGGGGCCAACGTCCTGACTTTC | CAGDISSGANVLTF | TRBV30 | NA | TRBJ2-6 | NA
TGTGCCAGCAGCACAGGGATGCCCCCCTATGGCTACACCTTC | CASSTGMPPYGYTF | TRBV7-2 | NA | TRBJ1-2 | NA
TGTGCCAGCAGTGAAGGCGGGGGCGGCGAAAAACTGTTTTTT | CASSEGGGGEKLFF | TRBV2 | NA | TRBJ1-4 | NA
TGTGCCAGCAGTGAAAGGGGACTAGCGGGAGGGATCAATGAGCAGTTCTTC | CASSERGLAGGINEQFF | TRBV6-1 | NA | TRBJ2-1 | TRBD2
TGTGCCAGCAGTTTACAGTGGAGCAATCAGCCCCAGCATTTT | CASSLQWSNQPQHF | TRBV28 | NA | TRBJ1-5 | NA
TGTGCCAGCAGCGGACTAGCGGGATACAATGAGCAGTTCTTC | CASSGLAGYNEQFF | TRBV2 | NA | TRBJ2-1 | TRBD2
TGCAGTGCTAGTAGTGCGGGAAGGGACGTGGCCAACGTCCTGACTTTC | CSASSAGRDVANVLTF | TRBV20-1 | NA | TRBJ2-6 | NA
TGTGCCGTCGTAGGGGGGGCTTTAAAGAATGAGCAGTTCTTC | CAVVGGALKNEQFF | TRBV24-1 | few | TRBJ2-1 | NA
TGTGCCAGCAGATCACCGGGCTCAGGCGGGGAGGATGAAAAACTGTTTTTT | CASRSPGSGGEDEKLFF | TRBV28 | NA | TRBJ1-4 | NA
TGCAGCGTTTCCGGGACTAGCGGGGAGAGCACAGATACGCAGTATTTT | CSVSGTSGESTDTQYF | TRBV29-1 | NA | TRBJ2-3 | TRBD2
TGTGCCAGCAGTCCAATTTTCACAGGGGTGAACACTGAAGCTTTCTTT | CASSPIFTGVNTEAFF | TRBV27 | few | TRBJ1-1 | TRBD1
TGCGCCAGCAGCCACGCCGGGACAGGGATAGCCTATGGCTACACCTTC | CASSHAGTGIAYGYTF | TRBV4-1 | NA | TRBJ1-2 | TRBD1
TGTGCCAGCAGCTTAAGGGGCGGGAGTTCCTACAATGAGCAGTTCTTC | CASSLRGGSSYNEQFF | TRBV7-2 | NA | TRBJ2-1 | TRBD2
TGTGCCAGCAGGGTCAAACTGTTGAGCACAGATACGCAGTATTTT | CASRVKLLSTDTQYF | TRBV28 | NA | TRBJ2-3 | NA
TGTGCCCTCAAAGGAAGGGGTTGGGACGAGCAGTACTTC | CALKGRGWDEQYF | TRBV28 | NA | TRBJ2-7 | NA
TGCGCCAGCAGCCAAGAGGTCAGGGGTCGTCGCTATGGCTACACCTTC | CASSQEVRGRRYGYTF | TRBV4-1 | NA | TRBJ1-2 | NA
TGTGCCAGCAGCCAAGAATGGGACAGGGAGGAGCAGTTCTTC | CASSQEWDREEQFF | TRBV14 | NA | TRBJ2-1 | TRBD1
TGTGCCAGCAGTCCCAGGACAGTAAACACCGGGGAGCTGTTTTTT | CASSPRTVNTGELFF | TRBV27 | once | TRBJ2-2 | NA
TGTGCCAGCAGTTACCCCTTTGAGACCCAGTACTTC | CASSYPFETQYF | TRBV6-2/TRBV6-3 | NA | TRBJ2-5 | NA
TGTGCCAGCAGTCCAAACAATGAGCAGTTCTTC | CASSPNNEQFF | TRBV2 | NA | TRBJ2-1 | NA
TGTGCCAGCAGTTTATCACTAGCGAGCCGGAATGAGCAGTTCTTC | CASSLSLASRNEQFF | TRBV27 | NA | TRBJ2-1 | TRBD2
TGCGCCAGCAGTACCGGGACATTTCAGCCCCAGCATTTT | CASSTGTFQPQHF | TRBV10-2 | NA | TRBJ1-5 | NA
TGTGCCAGCAGCCTAAAACCGGGACTAGCGACCTACGAGCAGTACTTC | CASSLKPGLATYEQYF | TRBV14 | NA | TRBJ2-7 | TRBD2
TGTGCCAGCAGTTACTCGGGGCAGATCCAAGAGACCCAGTACTTC | CASSYSGQIQETQYF | TRBV6-5 | NA | TRBJ2-5 | NA
TGCGCCAGCAGCCCTCAGACTAGCGGGACGGCCTACGAGCAGTACTTC | CASSPQTSGTAYEQYF | TRBV5-1 | NA | TRBJ2-7 | TRBD2
TGTGCCAGCAGCAAAGAGACAGGGGATTCTGGAAACACCATATATTTT | CASSKETGDSGNTIYF | TRBV21-1 | NA | TRBJ1-3 | NA
TGTGCCAGCAGTTTAAGAGGTCTTAGCGGGACGGTCACAGATACGCAGTATTTT | CASSLRGLSGTVTDTQYF | TRBV27 | once | TRBJ2-3 | TRBD2
TGTGCCAGCAGTTACCTCTATAGCAATCAGCCCCAGCATTTT | CASSYLYSNQPQHF | TRBV28 | NA | TRBJ1-5 | NA
TGTGCCAGCAGTTGCCCACAGGGGGGTGAAAAACTGTTTTTT | CASSCPQGGEKLFF | TRBV27 | NA | TRBJ1-4 | TRBD1
TGTGCCAGCAGCCAGGGGGGAGAAGGGTCGCGGCAGTTCTTC | CASSQGGEGSRQFF | TRBV2 | few | TRBJ2-1 | NA
TGCGCCAGCAGCGGACGGACTAGCGGGAGAACAAATGAGCAGTTCTTC | CASSGRTSGRTNEQFF | TRBV4-1 | NA | TRBJ2-1 | TRBD2
TGTGCCAGCAGCCAACAACTTGAAGCTTTCTTT | CASSQQLEAFF | TRBV3-1/TRBV3-2 | NA | TRBJ1-1 | NA
TGTGCCAGCAGTGCAGACAGGGTCAAAAATCAGCCCCAGCATTTT | CASSADRVKNQPQHF | TRBV2 | NA | TRBJ1-5 | TRBD1
TGTGCCAGCAGTTCCCGCGGTCGCGGGAGCTCCTACGAGCAGTACTTC | CASSSRGRGSSYEQYF | TRBV27 | NA | TRBJ2-7 | TRBD2
TGCGCCAGCAGCGCGGGACAGGGATTGATATACGAGCAGTACTTC | CASSAGQGLIYEQYF | TRBV5-1 | NA | TRBJ2-7 | TRBD1
TGTGCCTGGAGTGATAGGGGGGGTTCTGAAGCTTTCTTT | CAWSDRGGSEAFF | TRBV30 | NA | TRBJ1-1 | NA
TGTGCCAGCAGCACTAGCGGGAGGATCGATGAGCAGTTCTTC | CASSTSGRIDEQFF | TRBV3-1/TRBV3-2 | NA | TRBJ2-1 | TRBD2
TGTGCCAGCAGCCCCCTTGGTCAGCACCGGGAGAATGAGCAGTTCTTC | CASSPLGQHRENEQFF | TRBV7-9 | NA | TRBJ2-1 | NA
TGTGCCAGCAGTAATACTGAGGGCCAGGCTTTCTTT | CASSNTEGQAFF | TRBV9 | NA | TRBJ1-1 | NA
TGTGCTAGCAGCTTAAGAAGCGGGAATCACAATGAGCAGTTCTTC | CASSLRSGNHNEQFF | TRBV7-7 | NA | TRBJ2-1 | TRBD2
TGTGCCAGCAGCCCAGTTGGTTTGGGGGGTGGAGGAAAACTGTTTTTT | CASSPVGLGGGGKLFF | TRBV7-2 | NA | TRBJ1-4 | NA
TGTGCCAGCAGCTTAGGTCTAGCGGGGGACAATGAGCAGTTCTTC | CASSLGLAGDNEQFF | TRBV7-9 | NA | TRBJ2-1 | TRBD2
TGTGCCAGCAGTGACCAGGGAAGGCAGACCCAGTACTTC | CASSDQGRQTQYF | TRBV6-1 | NA | TRBJ2-5 | NA
TGTGCCAGCACCCGCCAGACAGGGGAGGAGACCCAGTACTTC | CASTRQTGEETQYF | TRBV7-2 | NA | TRBJ2-5 | TRBD1
TGTGCCAGCAGCCGTAGCGAATTTGTGGCTAATGAAAAACTGTTTTTT | CASSRSEFVANEKLFF | TRBV5-6 | once | TRBJ1-4 | NA